The T cell receptor beta chain under discussion was sequenced for a study of blood T cell repertoires in COVID-19. Participant ages covered roughly 18 to 89 years across 25 or so US areas. For recovered donors of Cohort 3, there were two negative PCRs, clearance, or symptom resolution. TCRdb keeps only in-frame clones here, not all; method: immunoSEQ multiplex PCR. The sample has fewer than 350,000 clones; around 90% are singletons. The germline CDR1 and CDR2 sequences are MDHEN and SYDVKM. The length of the CDR3 is 17 residues. Trimming removed 7 bases from V and 4 bases from J; junction bases left unmatched: 14.

Sequenced sample: PBMCs or T cells enriched from blood (not recorded which). J is TRBJ1-5 and V is TRBV28; TRBD1 matches at 9 bases. The source of this sequence is a woman in her forties who had recovered from COVID-19. CDR3 residues: CASTHAGTGRGNQPQHF. CDR3 sequence (DNA): TGTGCCAGCACTCACGCCGGGACAGGGAGAGGTAATCAGCCCCAGCATTTT. Complete variable domain (other parts from reference TRBV28 and TRBJ1-5): DVKVTQSSRYLVKRTGEKVFLECVQDMDHENMFWYRQDPGLGLRLIYFSYDVKMKEKGDIPEGYSVSREKKERFSLILESASTNQTSMYLCASTHAGTGRGNQPQHFGDGTRLSIL.